The present T cell receptor (beta chain) was sequenced within a study of T cells in localized non-small cell lung cancer. Measured with immunoSEQ multiplex PCR; TCRdb has only the in-frame clones, and not every one. The sample records 28,000 or so clones, 87% being singletons. A word on this clone: Antigen specificity is unknown.

This CDR3 has 15 amino acids. V was shortened by 2 bases and J by 2 bases, with 9 bases between the two germline ends. The germline V gene has CDR1 KGHSH and CDR2 LQKENI. Study results and caveats: Uninvolved adjacent lung had more T cell clonality than any other tissue, topping tumor.

This receptor was taken from a male donor aged 60 or over with stage I lung adenocarcinoma. V gene TRBV18 combines with J gene TRBJ2-2; D might be TRBD1 (6 bases). The material was peripheral blood, obtained before any cancer treatment. As DNA, the CDR3 is TGTGCCAGCTCACCATGGGACATTAACACCGGGGAGCTGTTTTTT. This encodes CASSPWDINTGELFF.